The T cell receptor (beta chain) under discussion was sequenced for a study of cytomegalovirus exposure and HLA in healthy donors. Study-level findings and limits: A later analysis reportedly found that, within productive TCRs, an Asian-associated ancestry cluster had fewer N-insertions than the mean observed across the roughly 700 donors. Among the sequence variants, a highly shared cluster was likely an artifact of sequencing.

Worth noting for this clone: The antigen is not known.

The germline V gene encodes CDR1 SNHLY and CDR2 FYNNEI. With 5 bases clipped from V and 3 bases from J, the junction kept 5 bases outside the gene matches. CDR3 length: 14 residues. The PCR ran on 60 Vbeta and 13 Jbeta primers. Measured with immunoSEQ multiplex PCR; TCRdb has only the in-frame clones, and not every one. The sample lists about 190,000 clones, around four fifths seen once, with 1.1% in the top ten. Each donor was nominally healthy when sampled (though unrecorded immune exposures were likely). Sequenced material: PBMCs. The chain links TRBV2 to TRBJ1-1; 8 bases align to TRBD1. This clonotype originated in a middle-aged woman in good health and CMV-seronegative. CDR3 region: CASSWTGRDTEAFF. CDR3 nucleotides: TGTGCCAGCAGTTGGACAGGGAGGGACACTGAAGCTTTCTTT. The full variable domain, with the rest looked up from reference TRBV2 and TRBJ1-1, is EPEVTQTPSHQVTQMGQEVILRCVPISNHLYFYWYRQILGQKVEFLVSFYNNEISEKSEIFDDQFSVERPDGSNFTLKIRSTKLEDSAMYFCASSWTGRDTEAFFGQGTRLTVV.